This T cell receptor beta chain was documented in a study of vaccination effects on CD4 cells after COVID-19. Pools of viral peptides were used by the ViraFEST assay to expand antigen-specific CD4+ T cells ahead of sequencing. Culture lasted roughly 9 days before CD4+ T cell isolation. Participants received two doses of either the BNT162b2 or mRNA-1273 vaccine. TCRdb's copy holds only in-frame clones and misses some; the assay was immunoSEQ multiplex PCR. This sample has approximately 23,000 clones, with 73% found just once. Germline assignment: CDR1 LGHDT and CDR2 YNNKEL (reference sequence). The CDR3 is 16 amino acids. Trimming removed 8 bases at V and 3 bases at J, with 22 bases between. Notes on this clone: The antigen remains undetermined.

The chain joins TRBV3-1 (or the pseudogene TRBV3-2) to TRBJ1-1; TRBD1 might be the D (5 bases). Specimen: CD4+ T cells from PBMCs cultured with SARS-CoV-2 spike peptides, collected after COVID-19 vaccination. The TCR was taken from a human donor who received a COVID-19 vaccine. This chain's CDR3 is CASASPLGGVDTEAFF. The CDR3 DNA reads TGTGCCAGCGCATCACCCCTGGGAGGGGTAGACACTGAAGCTTTCTTT.